The 26 T cell receptor beta chains given below trace back to one sample, sequenced in a study of CDR3 diversity in severe acne (dated by TCRdb to the late 2010s). Libraries came from PCR. The reads were generated on an Illumina HiSeq 2000. The public reads were reanalyzed by TCRdb: fastp trimming at Q25, MiXCR alignment, in-frame beta chains only. Rows with a matching CDR3 protein are joined into one entry that keeps the most common DNA and genes. The table for this sample lists over 90,000 distinct CDR3 sequences; 45% to 60% of them were counted only once. The top ten clonotypes cover around 12% of the sample. Sequences were obtained from blood. The receptor source for this set is a male donor with acne.

Many counts were recorded for this clonotype. The chain is built from TRBV2 and TRBJ2-3; D not certain. This CDR3 has 13 amino acids. Germline V lookup: CDR1 SNHLY, CDR2 FYNNEI. V was clipped by 5 bases and J by 2 bases, with 8 bases between them. The CDR3: CASSPPFTDTQYF. CDR3 DNA sequence: TGTGCCAGCAGTCCACCCTTCACAGATACGCAGTATTTT.

This clonotype showed up just a few times. This chain joins TRBV27 and TRBJ1-4; 9 bases map to TRBD1. The CDR3 has 14 residues. V trimming: 3 bases; J trimming: 8 bases; junction bases outside the gene matches: 4. The germline CDR1 and CDR2 sequences are MNHEY and SMNVEV (reference sequence). The CDR3 region has the DNA TGTGCCAGCAGTTTTGGACAGGGGCAAGAAAAACTGTTTTTT. This encodes CASSFGQGQEKLFF.

This clonotype showed up just a few times. The chain combines TRBV7-2 with TRBJ2-3; 12 bases fit TRBD2. The J segment lost 2 bases and the V segment lost 10 bases, leaving 7 bases of the junction unmatched. The CDR3 is made up of 15 amino acids. Germline V CDR1 and CDR2: SGHTA, FQGNSA. The CDR3 DNA is TGTGCCATCCGACCTAGCGGGGGGGACACAGATACGCAGTATTTT. Amino acid sequence: CAIRPSGGDTDTQYF.

At least ten counts were recorded for this clonotype. The chain links TRBV20-1 to TRBJ2-5; TRBD1 might be the D (6 bases). The CDR3 is made up of 12 amino acids. Deletions cut 6 bases from V and 1 base from J, with 9 bases between. CDR1 is DFQATT and CDR2 is SNEGSKA in the germline V gene (reference sequence). CDR3: CSAVRGQETQYF. In DNA form, the CDR3 reads TGCAGTGCCGTCAGGGGCCAAGAGACCCAGTACTTC.

About this clonotype itself: A junction end diverges from the germline sequence, so it may reflect a read error. This chain links TRBV7-8 with TRBJ2-1; 10 nucleotides align to TRBD2. CDR1 and CDR2 from the germline V gene are SGHVS and FQNEAQ. The CDR3 is 17 residues long. The CDR3 here is CASSLVGQPNTGLAEVF. The DNA for the CDR3 is TGTGCCAGCAGCTTAGTAGGCCAGCCGAACACCGGACTAGCGGAGGTCTTC.

A remark on this clonotype: The junction departs from the called germline gene at one end, perhaps through a read error. The rearrangement uses TRBV18 and TRBJ2-7, with D possibly being TRBD1 (6 bases). CDR3 size: 14 residues. Germline lookup yields CDR1 KGHSH and CDR2 LQKENI. In DNA form, the CDR3 reads TGTGCCTGCTCACCACCTGGGGACAACTACGAGCAGTACTTC. This sequence encodes CACSPPGDNYEQYF.

Concerning this clonotype itself: The limits of the CDR3 on the DNA are not certain, so only TCRdb's listed CDR3 is given. The chain couples TRBV7-8 to TRBJ2-1; the table's D call, TRBD1, was not checked against the DNA. Germline CDR1 reads SGHVS; CDR2 reads FQNEAQ. 21 amino acids form the CDR3, both terminal residues included. The CDR3 loop is CASSSYICSAWGLGSYNEQFF.

This chain uses TRBV10-3 with TRBJ2-7, with TRBD1 matching over 7 bases. The CDR3 has 16 amino acids. Germline assignment: CDR1 ENHRY and CDR2 SYGVKD. Unmatched junction bases numbered 13, after V lost 2 bases and J lost 6 bases. CDR3 in amino acids: CAISEPITGTESEQYF. In DNA, the CDR3 is TGTGCCATCAGTGAGCCGATTACCGGGACAGAGAGCGAGCAGTACTTC.

The rearrangement links TRBV2 to TRBJ1-5; tentative D call: TRBD1 (6 bases). V was cut by 6 bases and J by 5 bases, with 11 bases left in between. The V gene's germline CDR1 is SNHLY and CDR2 FYNNEI. The CDR3 has 13 residues. The CDR3 spells CASRHRVDQPQHF. CDR3 bases: TGTGCCAGCAGGCACAGGGTCGATCAGCCCCAGCATTTT.

This clonotype was counted between two and nine times. V gene TRBV20-1 combines with J gene TRBJ2-4, with D maybe TRBD1 (5 bases). V dropped 6 bases and J dropped 2 bases, with 17 bases sitting between them. Per germline, CDR1 DFQATT and CDR2 SNEGSKA (reference sequence). The CDR3 is 15 amino acids. CDR3 DNA sequence: TGCAGTGCCCTAAGACAAACAGGTCCCAAAAACATTCAGTACTTC. Translating it yields CSALRQTGPKNIQYF.

This clonotype was seen at least ten times. The J gene is TRBJ2-1, the V gene TRBV20-1; TRBD2 matches at 10 bases. CDR1 and CDR2 from the germline V gene are DFQATT and SNEGSKA (reference sequence). V trimming: 3 bases; J trimming: 2 bases; junction bases outside the gene matches: 4. The CDR3 runs to 15 residues. CDR3 loop: CSASFSGRPYNEQFF. The CDR3 DNA reads TGCAGTGCTAGTTTTAGCGGGAGGCCCTACAATGAGCAGTTCTTC.

V is TRBV28 and J is TRBJ2-1; TRBD2 agrees at 11 bases. The CDR3 runs 15 residues. J gave up 8 bases and V 5 bases, and 8 bases lay outside the gene matches. The germline V gene encodes CDR1 MDHEN and CDR2 SYDVKM. The CDR3 spells CASSVLAGESHEQFF. In DNA form, the CDR3 reads TGTGCCAGCAGTGTACTAGCGGGAGAAAGTCATGAGCAGTTCTTC.

The chain recombines TRBV29-1 with TRBJ2-7, with 11 bases fitting TRBD2. This CDR3 has 12 residues. Germline CDR1 SQVTM, CDR2 ANQGSEA. After removal of 5 bases from V and 6 bases from J, the junction contained 3 bases not matched to a gene. CDR3 nucleotide sequence: TGCAGCGTTTGGACTAGCGGGCCCGAGCAGTACTTC. This translates into CSVWTSGPEQYF.

This clonotype was seen more than once but under ten times. V is TRBV28 and J is TRBJ1-2; D is unresolved. V gave up 5 bases and J gave up 0 bases, with 10 bases separating them. The germline V gene has CDR1 MDHEN and CDR2 SYDVKM. This CDR3 contains 14 residues. Written as DNA, the CDR3 is TGTGCCAGCAGTGCCGACTGGACTAACTATGGCTACACCTTC. Amino acid sequence: CASSADWTNYGYTF.

The chain employs TRBV7-9 and TRBJ2-5; perhaps TRBD1 as D (6 bases). Germline loops: CDR1 SEHNR, CDR2 FQNEAQ (reference sequence). The V and J ends lost 1 base and 11 bases respectively, with 14 bases between them. This CDR3 is built from 13 residues. The CDR3 nucleotides are TGTGCCAGCAGCTTAGGCGGCAGGGGAGAGCAGTACTTC. It translates to CASSLGGRGEQYF.

This chain links TRBV24-1 with TRBJ2-7, with 12 bases fitting TRBD1. The CDR3 sequence is 18 residues long. The ends lost 1 base at V and 2 bases at J; junction bases unmatched: 8. Per the germline V gene, CDR1 is KGHDR and CDR2 is SFDVKD. The CDR3 region is CATSDLGTGQGAPYEQYF. Here the CDR3 DNA reads TGTGCCACCAGTGATTTAGGTACGGGACAGGGGGCCCCCTACGAGCAGTACTTC.

In regard to this clonotype: Being one base from a much bigger clone, this may be a read error. The genes are TRBV6-5 and TRBJ2-5; D uncertain. CDR1 is MNHEY and CDR2 is SVGAGI in the germline V gene. The CDR3 length is 17 residues. Deletions cut 0 bases from V and 2 bases from J, with 16 bases between. The CDR3 DNA sequence: TGTGCCAGCAGTTACTCGAGTCTAGTGGGGAATCAAGAGACCCAGTACTTC. This sequence encodes CASSYSSLVGNQETQYF.

The V and J genes are TRBV7-3 and TRBJ1-1, with TRBD1 matching 7 bases. CDR1 is SGHTA, CDR2 FQGTGA, per germline. V gave up 2 bases and J gave up 4 bases; unmatched junction bases: 7. The CDR3 runs to 15 residues. The DNA for the CDR3 is TGTGCCAGCAGCTTAGCGACAGGGTGGGCCACTGAAGCTTTCTTT. Protein: CASSLATGWATEAFF.

Details on this clonotype: This could be a read error, since a much larger clone is one nucleotide away. The V and J genes are TRBV11-2 and TRBJ2-7; D uncertain. Per germline, CDR1 SGHAT and CDR2 FQNNGV. This CDR3 has 13 residues. The CDR3 nucleotides read TGTGCCATCAGCTTTGGAATGGAATACGAGCAGTACTTC. Translation gives CAISFGMEYEQYF.

This chain connects TRBV7-9 to TRBJ1-2; D might be TRBD1 (6 bases). Germline V lookup: CDR1 SEHNR, CDR2 FQNEAQ (reference sequence). The ends were cut back, 4 bases at V and 0 bases at J, with 9 bases in the middle. The CDR3 is made up of 14 amino acids. Written as DNA, the CDR3 is TGTGCCAGCAGCTCCGGGACAACTAACTATGGCTACACCTTC. It yields the protein CASSSGTTNYGYTF. Supplemented by reference TRBV7-9 and TRBJ1-2, the full variable domain reads DTGVSQNPRHKITKRGQNVTFRCDPISEHNRLYWYRQTLGQGPEFLTYFQNEAQLEKSRLLSDRFSAERPKGSFSTLEIQRTEQGDSAMYLCASSSGTTNYGYTFGSGTRLTVV.

The gene calls are TRBV7-6 and TRBJ2-3, with 10 bases fitting TRBD2. With 5 bases clipped from V and 2 bases from J, the junction kept 4 bases outside the gene matches. The length of the CDR3 is 15 residues. Germline CDR1 is SGHVS and CDR2 is FNYEAQ. The CDR3 coding sequence is TGTGCCAGCAGCACCGGACTAGCGGCCACAGATACGCAGTATTTT. This translates into CASSTGLAATDTQYF.

V is TRBV15 and J is TRBJ2-2, with 8 bases aligning to TRBD1. Germline-derived CDR1 and CDR2 are LNHNV and YYDKDF (reference sequence). V was pared by 2 bases and J by 4 bases, with 6 bases of the junction left unmatched. The CDR3 totals 16 residues. The CDR3 DNA is TGTGCCACCAGCAGACCCAGGGGGCCGGTCACCGGGGAGCTGTTTTTT. Its protein product is CATSRPRGPVTGELFF.

This clonotype was detected ten times or more. This chain joins TRBV30 and TRBJ2-5; 9 bases agree with TRBD2. The CDR3 extends over 14 amino acids. V lost 0 bases, J lost 4 bases, and 3 bases stayed unmatched. The germline gives CDR1 GTSNPN, CDR2 SVGIG (reference sequence). The CDR3 here is CAWSVETSGETQYF. The CDR3 bases are TGTGCCTGGAGTGTAGAGACTAGCGGAGAGACCCAGTACTTC.

The rearrangement uses TRBV7-3 and TRBJ2-7, with 7 bases fitting TRBD2. The CDR3 length is 12 residues. Germline V gene data show CDR1 as SGHTA and CDR2 as FQGTGA. J was trimmed by 6 bases and V by 6 bases; bases with no gene match: 5. The CDR3 nucleotides are TGTGCCAGCAGACGGGGGGAATCCGAGCAGTACTTC. This encodes CASRRGESEQYF.

This sequence joins TRBV10-3 and TRBJ2-7; possible D gene TRBD2, 6 bases. The J call may be mistaken, given a closer DNA end match to TRBJ2-1. The germline V gene encodes CDR1 ENHRY and CDR2 SYGVKD. CDR3 size: 17 residues. This CDR3 reads CAISDRGGPRSYNEQFF. The CDR3 DNA follows: TGTGCCATCAGTGACCGAGGAGGGCCGAGGAGCTACAATGAGCAGTTCTTC.

The V and J genes are TRBV7-2 and TRBJ1-2; D is perhaps TRBD1 (6 bases). Germline CDR1 reads SGHTA; CDR2 reads FQGNSA. CDR3 length equals 16 residues. Trimming pared 0 bases from V and 2 bases from J, leaving 13 bases between. The CDR3 sequence is CASSLAGGGGNYGYTF. The CDR3 nucleotides are TGTGCCAGCAGCTTAGCGGGGGGCGGAGGCAACTATGGCTACACCTTC.